Listed here is a single T cell receptor beta chain. The 5'RACE template-switching step produced TCR cDNA and added a universal primer site and UMIs. TCRdb recomputed calls from the 5' RACE reads with MiXCR, one row per CDR3 protein. The sample has about 160,000 distinct CDR3 sequences, about a tenth seen once. These data belong to a study of T cells after yellow fever vaccination. Sample: CD8+ T cells sorted from PBMCs, taken 45 days after the yellow fever booster vaccination. The TCR comes from a man aged 18 to 29 who received the YFV17D yellow fever vaccine.

Here the CDR3 DNA reads TGTGCCAGCAGCATCCCCCCGGGGATGTCCGGGGAGCTGTTTTTT. Its protein is CASSIPPGMSGELFF. V gene TRBV6-2 or TRBV6-3 combines with J gene TRBJ2-2; possibly TRBD2 for D (5 bases). The CDR3 loop spans 15 amino acids. The V and J ends lost 6 bases and 6 bases respectively, with 17 bases between them. Germline V lookup: CDR1 MNHEY, CDR2 SVGEGT.